The clone carrying this TCR beta chain was detected only a few times. Its antigen is not known. The data were taken from a study of cytomegalovirus exposure and HLA in healthy donors. Study-level findings and limits: In an earlier analysis, most TCR beta V segments were productive about 90% or about 30% of the time. Researchers catalogued approximately 170 TCR beta chains as cytomegalovirus-associated. TCR beta chain V- and J-gene trimming was linked, in a later analysis, to a missense variant in DCLRE1C. The authors later found HLA-associated TCR beta chains more clonally expanded than equally common others.

The primer mix had 60 Vbeta and 13 Jbeta primers. Libraries were prepared by immunoSEQ multiplex PCR; TCRdb keeps only in-frame clonotypes and omits some of them. The table has approximately 120,000 clones, approximately 80% seen once. The CDR3 is 16 residues long. V lost 3 bases to trimming and J lost 4 bases; unmatched junction nucleotides: 7. Germline CDR1 and CDR2: SGHDT and YYEEEE. The V and J genes are TRBV5-6 and TRBJ1-3; 10 bases agree with TRBD1. Sequencing was carried out using PBMCs. This clonotype was sampled from a man aged 45 to 65 in good health and CMV-seronegative. The CDR3 reads CASSWGTGAGGNTIYF. CDR3 in DNA: TGTGCCAGCAGCTGGGGGACAGGGGCAGGAGGAAACACCATATATTTT.